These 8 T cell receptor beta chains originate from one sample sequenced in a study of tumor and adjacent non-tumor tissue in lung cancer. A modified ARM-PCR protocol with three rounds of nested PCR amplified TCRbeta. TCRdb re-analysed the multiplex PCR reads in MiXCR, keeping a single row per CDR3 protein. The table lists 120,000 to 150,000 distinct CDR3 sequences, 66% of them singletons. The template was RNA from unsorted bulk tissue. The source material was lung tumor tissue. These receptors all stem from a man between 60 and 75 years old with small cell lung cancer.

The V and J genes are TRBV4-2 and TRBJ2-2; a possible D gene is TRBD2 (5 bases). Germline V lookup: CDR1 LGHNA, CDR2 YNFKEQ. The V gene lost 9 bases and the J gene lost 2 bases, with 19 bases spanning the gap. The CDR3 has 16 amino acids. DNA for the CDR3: TGTGCCAGTAACCAAGATCCGAGGGCCAACACCGGGGAGCTGTTTTTT. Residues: CASNQDPRANTGELFF.

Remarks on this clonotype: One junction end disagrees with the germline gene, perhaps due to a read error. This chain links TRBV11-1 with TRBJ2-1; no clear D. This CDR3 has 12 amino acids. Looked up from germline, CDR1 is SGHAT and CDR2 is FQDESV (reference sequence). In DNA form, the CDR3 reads TGTGCCAACAGCTCAGAAGATCTTAAGCAGTTCTTC. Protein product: CANSSEDLKQFF.

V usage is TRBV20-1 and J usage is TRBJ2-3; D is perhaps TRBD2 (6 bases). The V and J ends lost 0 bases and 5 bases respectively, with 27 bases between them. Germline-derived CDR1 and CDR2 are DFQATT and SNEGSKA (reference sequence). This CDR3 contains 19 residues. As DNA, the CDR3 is TGCAGTGCTAGAGACAATTTGAATGGAATATTCAAGGGAGGAGATACGCAGTATTTT. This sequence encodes CSARDNLNGIFKGGDTQYF.

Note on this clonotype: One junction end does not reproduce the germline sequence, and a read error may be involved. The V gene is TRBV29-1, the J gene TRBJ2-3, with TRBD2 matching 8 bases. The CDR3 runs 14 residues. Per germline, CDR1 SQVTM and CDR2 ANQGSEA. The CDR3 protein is CSVSVSGNTGTQYF. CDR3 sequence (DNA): TGCAGCGTTTCGGTTAGCGGGAACACAGGTACGCAGTATTTT.

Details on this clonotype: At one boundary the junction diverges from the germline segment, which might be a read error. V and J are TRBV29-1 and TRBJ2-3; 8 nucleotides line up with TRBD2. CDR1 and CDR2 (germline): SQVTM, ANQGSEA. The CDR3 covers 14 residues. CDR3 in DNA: TGCTGCGTTGAGGGCGGGGGGCGCACAGATACGCAGTATTTT. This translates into CCVEGGGRTDTQYF.

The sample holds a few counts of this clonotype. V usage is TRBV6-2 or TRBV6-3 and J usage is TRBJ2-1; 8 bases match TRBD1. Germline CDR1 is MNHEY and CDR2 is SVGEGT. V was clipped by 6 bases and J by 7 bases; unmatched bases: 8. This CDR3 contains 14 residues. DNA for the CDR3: TGTGCCAGCAGCCCCTGGACAGGGATAAATGAGCAGTTCTTC. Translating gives CASSPWTGINEQFF.

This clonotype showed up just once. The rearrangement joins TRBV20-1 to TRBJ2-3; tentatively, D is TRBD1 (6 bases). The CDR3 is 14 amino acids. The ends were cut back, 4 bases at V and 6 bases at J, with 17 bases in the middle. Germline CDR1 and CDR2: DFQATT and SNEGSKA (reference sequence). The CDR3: CSAMWGPERDTQYF. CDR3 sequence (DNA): TGCAGTGCTATGTGGGGGCCTGAACGCGATACGCAGTATTTT.

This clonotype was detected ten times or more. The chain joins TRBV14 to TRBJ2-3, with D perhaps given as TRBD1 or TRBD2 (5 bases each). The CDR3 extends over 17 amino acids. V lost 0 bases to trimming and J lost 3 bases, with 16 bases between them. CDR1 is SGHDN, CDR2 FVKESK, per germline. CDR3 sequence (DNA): TGTGCCAGCAGCCAAGATCCGCCGGGGCGGATAACAGATACGCAGTATTTT. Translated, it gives CASSQDPPGRITDTQYF.